This TCR beta chain is from a study of blood T cell repertoires in COVID-19. Only in-frame clones appear in the TCRdb table, and some are missing; sequencing was by immunoSEQ multiplex PCR. The top ten clones hold 18% of a sample with some 200,000 clones, roughly 84% of them seen once. Trimming took off 0 bases at V and 0 bases at J, with 13 bases between the two ends. Germline V gives CDR1 SGDLS, CDR2 YYNGEE. CDR3 length: 17 residues. Seattle enrolled patients during active infection and tracked them longitudinally. The origin of this receptor is a man aged 50 to 59 with COVID-19, enrolled during active disease. The sample taken for sequencing was peripheral blood. This chain links TRBV9 with TRBJ1-3; D gene ambiguous. CDR3: CASSVGHRQYSGNTIYF. The CDR3 bases are TGTGCCAGCAGCGTAGGACACAGACAATACTCTGGAAACACCATATATTTT.